This paragraph reports one TCR beta chain. The sample is drawn from a study of blood T cell repertoires in COVID-19. Measured with immunoSEQ multiplex PCR; TCRdb has only the in-frame clones, and not every one. This table holds roughly 150,000 clones, under 85% found once. The germline V gene has CDR1 LGHNA and CDR2 YNFKEQ. V was clipped by 2 bases and J by 3 bases; unmatched bases: 6. The CDR3 extends over 16 amino acids. This receptor was identified in an older man with COVID-19, enrolled during active disease. This chain uses TRBV4-2 with TRBJ2-1; 8 nucleotides match TRBD2. Sequenced material: peripheral blood. CDR3 DNA: TGTGCCAGCAGCCAAATGGCACTAGCGGACTACAATGAGCAGTTCTTC. It specifies CASSQMALADYNEQFF.